Listed here are 3 T cell receptor beta chains from one sample, sequenced in a study of graft-versus-host responses after intestinal transplantation. Sequencing used immunoSEQ multiplex PCR; TCRdb keeps in-frame clones, though not all of them. The sample lists approximately 99,000 clones, roughly 91% occurring once. No antigen has been assigned to these receptors. The starting material was unstimulated CD4+ T cells sorted from spleen or lymph node cells, obtained before transplant. All receptors come from a human donor who was the organ donor for an intestinal transplant.

The chain joins TRBV30 to TRBJ2-7; 12 bases are a match to TRBD1. V shed 2 bases and J 2 bases; nucleotides not matched to a gene: 4. The V gene's germline CDR1 is GTSNPN and CDR2 SVGIG (reference sequence). There are 15 residues in the CDR3. CDR3 DNA: TGTGCCTGGAGTCCCGGGACAGGGGGCCCCTACGAGCAGTACTTC. Translation: CAWSPGTGGPYEQYF.

CDR3 amino acids: CAWSVGGGTDTQYF. The CDR3 nucleotides are TGTGCCTGGAGTGTGGGGGGAGGCACAGATACGCAGTATTTT. The chain combines TRBV30 with TRBJ2-3, with a possible D match to TRBD2 (6 bases). The V end lost 0 bases, the J end lost 1 base, and 8 bases lay between the germline ends. The CDR3 runs 14 residues. Germline V lookup: CDR1 GTSNPN, CDR2 SVGIG (reference sequence).

The chain has TRBV4-2 and TRBJ2-3; TRBD2 matches at 11 bases. Germline lookup yields CDR1 LGHNA and CDR2 YNFKEQ. This CDR3 has 16 amino acids. The trim removed 4 bases at V and 0 bases at J, leaving 3 bases unmatched. CDR3 sequence reads: CASSPTSGGSTDTQYF. CDR3 coding DNA: TGTGCCAGCAGCCCAACTAGCGGGGGAAGCACAGATACGCAGTATTTT.